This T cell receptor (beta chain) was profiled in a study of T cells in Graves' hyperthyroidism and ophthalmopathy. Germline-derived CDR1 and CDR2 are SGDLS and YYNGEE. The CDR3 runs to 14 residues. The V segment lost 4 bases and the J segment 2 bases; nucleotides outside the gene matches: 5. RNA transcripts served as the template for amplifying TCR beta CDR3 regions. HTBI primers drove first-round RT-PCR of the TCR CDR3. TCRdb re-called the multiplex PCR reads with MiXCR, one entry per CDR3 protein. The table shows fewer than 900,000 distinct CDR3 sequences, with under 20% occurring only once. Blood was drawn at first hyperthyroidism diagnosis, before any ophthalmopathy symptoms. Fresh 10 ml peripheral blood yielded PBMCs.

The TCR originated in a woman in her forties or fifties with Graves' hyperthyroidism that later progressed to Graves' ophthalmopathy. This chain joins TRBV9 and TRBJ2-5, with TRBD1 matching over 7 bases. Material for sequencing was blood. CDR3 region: CASSLSGQQETQYF. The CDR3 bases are TGTGCCAGCAGCCTCTCGGGACAGCAAGAGACCCAGTACTTC.